These 2 T cell receptor beta chains were sequenced from one sample in a study of cytomegalovirus exposure and HLA in healthy donors. 60 Vbeta and 13 Jbeta primers were used in PCR. Only in-frame clones appear in the TCRdb table, and some are missing; sequencing was by immunoSEQ multiplex PCR. The sample comprises about 59,000 clones, 65% to 90% of which are singletons, and about 1.6% rests with the top ten. Sequencing input: PBMCs. The source of these receptors is a human donor in good health.

The CDR3: CASSLWIANTDTQYF. CDR3 DNA: TGTGCCAGCAGTTTATGGATAGCGAACACAGATACGCAGTATTTT. The J gene is TRBJ2-3, the V gene TRBV28, with D possibly being TRBD2 (5 bases). The CDR3 totals 15 residues. Trimming shortened V by 0 bases and J by 2 bases, and 9 bases separated the two germline ends. Germline assignment: CDR1 MDHEN and CDR2 SYDVKM.

This clone was found a few times. Other nucleotide sequences from this sample produce the same CDR3. The genes are TRBV30 and TRBJ1-1, with D unclear. The CDR3 loop spans 11 amino acids. The V gene's germline CDR1 is GTSNPN and CDR2 SVGIG (reference sequence). V lost 0 bases to trimming and J lost 8 bases, with 7 bases between them. The CDR3 is CAWSVLSEAFF. The CDR3 nucleotides are TGTGCCTGGAGTGTACTTTCAGAAGCTTTCTTT.